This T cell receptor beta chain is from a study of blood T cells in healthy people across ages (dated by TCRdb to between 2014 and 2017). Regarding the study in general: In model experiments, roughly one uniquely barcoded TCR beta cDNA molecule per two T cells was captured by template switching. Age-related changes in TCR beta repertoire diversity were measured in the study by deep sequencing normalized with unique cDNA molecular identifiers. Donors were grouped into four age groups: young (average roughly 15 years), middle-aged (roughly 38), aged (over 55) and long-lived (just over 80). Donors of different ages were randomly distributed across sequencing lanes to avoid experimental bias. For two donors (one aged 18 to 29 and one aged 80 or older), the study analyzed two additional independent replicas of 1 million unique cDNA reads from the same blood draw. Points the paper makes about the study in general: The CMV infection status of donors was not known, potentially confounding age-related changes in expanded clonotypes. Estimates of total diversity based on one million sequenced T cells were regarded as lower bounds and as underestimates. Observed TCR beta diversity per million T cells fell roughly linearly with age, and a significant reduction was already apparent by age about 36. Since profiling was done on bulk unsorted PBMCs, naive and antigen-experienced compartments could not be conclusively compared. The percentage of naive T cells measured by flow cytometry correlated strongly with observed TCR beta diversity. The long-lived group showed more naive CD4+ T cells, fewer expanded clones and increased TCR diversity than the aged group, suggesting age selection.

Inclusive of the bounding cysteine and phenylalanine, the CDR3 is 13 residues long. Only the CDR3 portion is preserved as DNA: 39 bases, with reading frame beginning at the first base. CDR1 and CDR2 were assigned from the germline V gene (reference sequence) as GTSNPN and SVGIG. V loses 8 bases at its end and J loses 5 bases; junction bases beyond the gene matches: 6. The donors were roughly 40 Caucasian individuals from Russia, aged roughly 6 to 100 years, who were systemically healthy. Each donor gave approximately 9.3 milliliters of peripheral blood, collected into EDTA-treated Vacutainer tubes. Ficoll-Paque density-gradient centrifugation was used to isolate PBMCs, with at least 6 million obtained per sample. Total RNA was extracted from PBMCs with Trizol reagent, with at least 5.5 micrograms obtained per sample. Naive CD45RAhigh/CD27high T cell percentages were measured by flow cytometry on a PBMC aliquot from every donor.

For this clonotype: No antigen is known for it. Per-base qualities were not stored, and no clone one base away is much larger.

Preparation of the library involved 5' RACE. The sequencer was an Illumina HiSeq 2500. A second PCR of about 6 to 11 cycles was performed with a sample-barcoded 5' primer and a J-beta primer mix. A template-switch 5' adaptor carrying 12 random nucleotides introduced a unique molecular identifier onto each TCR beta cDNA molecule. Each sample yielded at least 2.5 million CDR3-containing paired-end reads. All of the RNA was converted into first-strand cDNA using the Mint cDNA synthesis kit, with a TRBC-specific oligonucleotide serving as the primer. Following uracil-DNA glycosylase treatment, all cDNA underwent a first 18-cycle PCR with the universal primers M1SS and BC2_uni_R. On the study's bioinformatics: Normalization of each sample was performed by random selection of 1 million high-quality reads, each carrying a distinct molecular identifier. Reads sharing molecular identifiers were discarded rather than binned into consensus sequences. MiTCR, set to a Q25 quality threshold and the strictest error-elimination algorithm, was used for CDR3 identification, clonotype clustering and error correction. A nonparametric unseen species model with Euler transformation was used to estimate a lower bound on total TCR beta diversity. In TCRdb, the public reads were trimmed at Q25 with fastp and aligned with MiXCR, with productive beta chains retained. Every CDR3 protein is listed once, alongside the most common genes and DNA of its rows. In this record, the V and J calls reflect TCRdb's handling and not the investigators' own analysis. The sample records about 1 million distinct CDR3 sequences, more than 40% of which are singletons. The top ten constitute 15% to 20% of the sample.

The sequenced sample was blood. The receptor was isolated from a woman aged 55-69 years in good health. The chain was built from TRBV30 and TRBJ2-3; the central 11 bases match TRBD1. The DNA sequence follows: TGTGCCCGGACAGGGGGCATAGGAGATACGCAGTATTTT. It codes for CARTGGIGDTQYF.